This T cell receptor (beta chain) was recovered during a study of shared clonotypes between healthy human individuals. The deep-level immunoSEQ assay was used. Sequenced by immunoSEQ multiplex PCR; TCRdb stores in-frame clones only, minus some. The data show about 470,000 clones, with roughly three quarters seen just once and roughly 13% held by the top ten. Adults of Caucasian background living in Nashville, Tennessee made up all donors. CDR3 size: 20 residues. Germline loops: CDR1 MNHEY, CDR2 SMNVEV (reference sequence). V was clipped by 5 bases and J by 2 bases; unmatched bases: 21. The sequence derives from a woman in her forties in good health. Some clones in this sample may be carry-over from other donors' samples. This sequence joins TRBV27 and TRBJ2-3, with 8 bases matching TRBD1. Material: PBMCs. The CDR3 sequence is CASSATRFPRQGASTDTQYF. CDR3 in DNA: TGTGCCAGCAGTGCTACGCGATTCCCGCGGCAGGGGGCGTCCACAGATACGCAGTATTTT.